The TCR beta chain described here comes from a study of T cell changes during pregnancy in multiple sclerosis. Germline CDR1 LNHNV, CDR2 YYDKDF (reference sequence). V was shortened by 0 bases and J by 3 bases, with 7 bases between the two germline ends. The CDR3 loop spans 14 amino acids. TCRdb's copy holds only in-frame clones and misses some; the assay was immunoSEQ multiplex PCR. The table includes about 58,000 clones, roughly 93% detected once. The V and J genes are TRBV15 and TRBJ2-3; D perhaps matches TRBD1 (6 bases). This specimen consisted of CD8+ T cells from peripheral blood mononuclear cells, obtained in the second trimester of pregnancy. The receptor's source is a female donor with multiple sclerosis, enrolled in a pregnancy study. The CDR3 sequence is CATSRDGQTDTQYF. As DNA, the CDR3 is TGTGCCACCAGCAGAGATGGACAGACAGATACGCAGTATTTT.